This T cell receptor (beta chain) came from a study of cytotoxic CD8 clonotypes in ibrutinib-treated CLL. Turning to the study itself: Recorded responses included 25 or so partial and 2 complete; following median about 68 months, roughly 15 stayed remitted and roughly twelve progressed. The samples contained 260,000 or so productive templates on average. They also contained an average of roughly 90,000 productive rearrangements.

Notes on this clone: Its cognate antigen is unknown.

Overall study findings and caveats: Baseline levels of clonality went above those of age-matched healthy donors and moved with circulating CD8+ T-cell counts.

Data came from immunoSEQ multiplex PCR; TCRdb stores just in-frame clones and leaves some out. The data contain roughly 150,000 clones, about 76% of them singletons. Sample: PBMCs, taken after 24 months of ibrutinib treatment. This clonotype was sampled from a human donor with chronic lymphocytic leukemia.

This CDR3 is CASSPGSGAAGTDTQYF. CDR3 coding DNA: TGTGCCAGCTCACCAGGTAGCGGGGCCGCGGGGACAGATACGCAGTATTTT. This chain links TRBV18 with TRBJ2-3, with 8 bases fitting TRBD2. With 2 bases clipped from V and 3 bases from J, the junction kept 10 bases outside the gene matches. Germline assignment: CDR1 KGHSH and CDR2 LQKENI. The CDR3 consists of 17 residues.